The text below deals with one T cell receptor beta chain. Its antigen is not known. Primed by a sample-barcoded 5' primer and a J-beta primer mix, a second PCR proceeded for 7 to 11 cycles. MiXCR, run by TCRdb on the 5' RACE reads, gives a single entry per CDR3 protein. The top ten hold over 15% of the sample, which has over a million distinct CDR3 sequences, 40% to 50% seen once. The sample comes from a study of blood T cells in healthy people across ages. Whole-study context: Template switching captured about one barcoded beta molecule per two T cells. General study findings and limits: When set beside aged donors, long-lived donors presented more naive CD4+ cells and higher diversity. Expanded clonotype changes were possibly confounded by unknown donor CMV status.

From germline, CDR1 is WNHNN and CDR2 SYGVQD (reference sequence). The CDR3 spans 15 residues. The V end was cut by 4 bases, the J end by 0 bases, with 10 bases between. Ranging in age from roughly 6 to 100, the donors were healthy Caucasian individuals from Russia. This receptor was taken from a woman in her sixties in good health. The chain links TRBV10-1 to TRBJ2-1, with D maybe TRBD2 (6 bases). Sequences were obtained from blood. This CDR3 is CASSVVGGSYNEQFF. DNA for the CDR3: TGCGCCAGCAGTGTGGTGGGGGGCTCCTACAATGAGCAGTTCTTC.